The entry below gives a single TCR beta chain sequence along with its context. This entry comes from a study of blood T cell repertoires in COVID-19. CDR1 is MGHRA, CDR2 YSYEKL, per germline. This CDR3 spans 16 amino acids. Trimming removed 0 bases from V and 2 bases from J, with 11 bases in between. Seattle-derived patients entered the study during active infection and were followed longitudinally. Some clones are missing from TCRdb's copy, which holds only in-frame ones; the method was immunoSEQ multiplex PCR. The sample holds under 250,000 clones; roughly 83% are singletons and the top ten take approximately 6.2%.

The receptor's source is a woman aged 80 or over with COVID-19, enrolled during active disease. The chain couples TRBV4-1 to TRBJ1-5, with a possible D match to TRBD1 (5 bases). The sample was peripheral blood. DNA of the CDR3: TGCGCCAGCAGCCAAGAAACGGCGACAGGCAATCAGCCCCAGCATTTT. Its translation is CASSQETATGNQPQHF.